The 31 T cell receptor beta chains presented below share a single source sample, sequenced in a study of memory CD4+ T cells and cytomegalovirus serostatus. The protocol was immunoSEQ multiplex PCR, while the TCRdb copy is restricted to in-frame clones and leaves out a portion. The data contain about 40,000 clones, approximately 84% of them seen just once; the ten biggest clones take up around 0.6%. The sort gate was single viable CD3+CD4+CD8-CD45RO+ cells for memory CD4+ T cells. The specimen was memory CD4+ T cells from blood. The origin of the receptors is an adult in good health and CMV-seronegative.

This sequence joins TRBV11-2 and TRBJ1-4; no definite D call. This CDR3 has 13 amino acids. The V end lost 3 bases, the J end lost 7 bases, and 9 bases lay between the germline ends. CDR1 SGHAT and CDR2 FQNNGV come from the germline V gene. The CDR3 coding sequence is TGTGCCAGCAGCTTCGGAGTGAGTGAAAAACTGTTTTTT. It specifies CASSFGVSEKLFF. Filled out from reference TRBV11-2 and TRBJ1-4, the complete variable domain reads EAGVAQSPRYKIIEKRQSVAFWCNPISGHATLYWYQQILGQGPKLLIQFQNNGVVDDSQLPKDRFSAERLKGVDSTLKIQPAKLEDSAVYLCASSFGVSEKLFFGSGTQLSVL.

The chain recombines TRBV4-1 with TRBJ1-3; D not certain. Germline lookup yields CDR1 MGHRA and CDR2 YSYEKL. The CDR3 totals 16 residues. With 9 bases removed from V and 1 base from J, the gap between germline ends came to 19 bases. This chain's CDR3 is CARIKLEGSSGNTIYF. The CDR3 DNA is TGCGCCAGAATCAAGTTAGAGGGTAGTTCTGGAAACACCATATATTTT.

This clone is medium-sized by share. The chain joins TRBV18 to TRBJ1-5, with a tentative D call TRBD1 (5 bases). Trimming took 2 bases from V and 3 from J, leaving 11 bases between them. The length of the CDR3 is 15 residues. Germline V CDR1 and CDR2: KGHSH, LQKENI. CDR3 loop: CASSPNRTVNQPQHF. CDR3 DNA: TGTGCCAGCTCACCAAACAGGACGGTCAATCAGCCCCAGCATTTT.

The chain is built from TRBV4-1 and TRBJ1-3, with D unclear. Germline loops: CDR1 MGHRA, CDR2 YSYEKL. The CDR3 consists of 14 residues. The V end was cut by 1 base, the J end by 3 bases, with 7 bases between. For the CDR3, the DNA is TGCGCCAGCAGCCAAGCCCCTCTTGGAAACACCATATATTTT. Translated, it gives CASSQAPLGNTIYF.

The gene calls are TRBV5-1 and TRBJ2-7, with 8 bases matching TRBD1. With V trimmed by 0 bases and J by 0 bases, 5 bases remained unmatched. Germline-derived CDR1 and CDR2 are SGHRS and YFSETQ. This CDR3 region has 16 residues. The CDR3 is CASSLGGQANSYEQYF. The DNA of the CDR3 is TGCGCCAGCAGCTTGGGGGGACAGGCAAACTCCTACGAGCAGTACTTC.

The chain joins TRBV6-1 to TRBJ2-7; D unclear. V was shortened by 1 base and J by 7 bases, with 8 bases between the two germline ends. This CDR3 has 12 amino acids. The V gene's germline CDR1 is MNHNS and CDR2 SASEGT. CDR3 protein: CASSEGRGEQYF. The DNA of the CDR3 is TGTGCCAGCAGTGAAGGGAGAGGAGAGCAGTACTTC.

This chain uses TRBV5-1 with TRBJ1-1; no clear D gene. CDR1 and CDR2 (germline): SGHRS, YFSETQ. V was cut by 2 bases and J by 1 base, with 9 bases left in between. This CDR3 contains 14 residues. Written as DNA, the CDR3 is TGCGCCAGCAGCTTTTCCCTCGGGAACACTGAAGCTTTCTTT. Translation: CASSFSLGNTEAFF.

V gene TRBV10-2 combines with J gene TRBJ1-2; D ambiguous. The CDR3 has 13 residues. V was clipped by 0 bases and J by 5 bases, with 7 bases between them. Germline V CDR1 and CDR2: WSHSY, SAAADI. The CDR3, as DNA: TGCGCCAGCAGTGAGTCGAGAGGGTATGGCTACACCTTC. Encoded protein: CASSESRGYGYTF.

V usage is TRBV7-6 and J usage is TRBJ1-2; 9 bases agree with TRBD1. Germline V gene sequence: CDR1 SGHVS, CDR2 FNYEAQ. V lost 4 bases, J lost 8 bases, and 5 bases stayed unmatched. This CDR3 spans 13 amino acids. Here the CDR3 reads CASSWGQGGGYTF. DNA for the CDR3: TGTGCCAGCAGCTGGGGACAGGGTGGCGGCTACACCTTC. The full variable domain, in which reference TRBV7-6 and TRBJ1-2 provide the parts outside the CDR3, is GAGVSQSPRYKVTKRGQDVALRCDPISGHVSLYWYRQALGQGPEFLTYFNYEAQQDKSGLPNDRFSAERPEGSISTLTIQRTEQRDSAMYRCASSWGQGGGYTFGSGTRLTVV.

This chain connects TRBV7-6 to TRBJ2-5; TRBD2 aligns across 8 bases. From germline, CDR1 is SGHVS and CDR2 FNYEAQ. The CDR3 covers 14 residues. Trimming cost V 5 bases and J 2 bases; bases outside gene matches: 4. The CDR3 bases are TGTGCCAGCAGCCAAACTAGCGGACAAGAGACCCAGTACTTC. Translating it yields CASSQTSGQETQYF. The full variable domain, rest sourced from reference TRBV7-6 and TRBJ2-5, is GAGVSQSPRYKVTKRGQDVALRCDPISGHVSLYWYRQALGQGPEFLTYFNYEAQQDKSGLPNDRFSAERPEGSISTLTIQRTEQRDSAMYRCASSQTSGQETQYFGPGTRLLVL.

This chain uses TRBV6-5 with TRBJ2-2, with a weak D call TRBD1 (5 bases). Trimming took 5 bases from V and 13 from J, leaving 17 bases between them. CDR3 length: 13 residues. The germline V gene has CDR1 MNHEY and CDR2 SVGAGI. The CDR3 DNA sequence: TGTGCCAGCAGTATGACAGCAATCGGGTGGCTGTTTTTT. This codes for CASSMTAIGWLFF.

The J gene is TRBJ2-1, the V gene TRBV7-8; no clear D. Per the germline V gene, CDR1 is SGHVS and CDR2 is FQNEAQ. CDR3 length: 13 amino acids. Trimming left V 1 base short and J 9 bases short, with 10 bases between. The DNA of the CDR3 is TGTGCCAGCAGCTTAGGAGCAGCCGGTGAGCAGTTCTTC. Protein: CASSLGAAGEQFF.

The chain recombines TRBV28 with TRBJ2-6; 10 bases match TRBD2. Losses at the gene ends were 6 bases for V and 4 bases for J; bases not matched to a gene: 3. The CDR3 totals 15 residues. Germline V gene lookup returns CDR1 MDHEN and CDR2 SYDVKM. The CDR3 DNA reads TGTGCCAGCAGACTAGCGGGGTCCGGGGCCAACGTCCTGACTTTC. Translated, it gives CASRLAGSGANVLTF.

The chain links TRBV2 to TRBJ2-2, with a weak D call TRBD1 (5 bases). The CDR3 sequence is 14 residues long. Germline V gene lookup returns CDR1 SNHLY and CDR2 FYNNEI. The V and J ends lost 7 bases and 2 bases respectively, with 11 bases between them. The CDR3 spells CASNRQFNTGELFF. CDR3 DNA sequence: TGTGCCAGCAACAGGCAGTTCAACACCGGGGAGCTGTTTTTT.

The V and J genes are TRBV11-2 and TRBJ2-3; D perhaps matches TRBD2 (6 bases). CDR1 is SGHAT, CDR2 FQNNGV, per germline. Deletions cut 5 bases from V and 2 bases from J, with 14 bases between. CDR3 length equals 15 residues. Written as DNA, the CDR3 is TGTGCCAGCAGCGTCGGATCGGGGGTCACAGATACGCAGTATTTT. This gives the protein CASSVGSGVTDTQYF.

The chain recombines TRBV28 with TRBJ1-1; D is unclear. The CDR3 is 13 amino acids. V lost 7 bases, J lost 2 bases, and 11 bases lay in between. Germline-derived CDR1 and CDR2 are MDHEN and SYDVKM. The CDR3 spells CASKAGGNTEAFF. Written as DNA, the CDR3 is TGTGCCAGCAAGGCAGGCGGTAACACTGAAGCTTTCTTT.

The genes are TRBV6-5 and TRBJ2-7, with TRBD1 identical over 8 bases. Germline CDR1 reads MNHEY; CDR2 reads SVGAGI. Germline trimming cut 6 bases from V and 4 bases from J; bases unmatched to any gene: 5. The CDR3 contains 13 residues. As DNA, the CDR3 is TGTGCCAGCAGCCGCCGGACAGGGTACGAGCAGTACTTC. Encoded protein: CASSRRTGYEQYF.

The chain couples TRBV5-5 to TRBJ1-1; maybe TRBD1 (5 bases). The germline CDR1 and CDR2 sequences are SGHKS and YYEKEE (reference sequence). This CDR3 contains 12 residues. The V and J ends lost 9 bases and 4 bases respectively, with 13 bases between them. The CDR3 DNA reads as TGTGCCACCCAGGGTCAGCCCACTGAAGCTTTCTTT. Protein: CATQGQPTEAFF.

The table lists this clone with a few counts. V and J are TRBV2 and TRBJ2-4; D is uncertain. This CDR3 contains 14 residues. Germline assignment: CDR1 SNHLY and CDR2 FYNNEI. Trimming took 3 bases from V and 1 from J, leaving 7 bases between them. DNA of the CDR3: TGTGCCAGCAGTGAGTGGTGGGCCAAAAACATTCAGTACTTC. The encoded protein is CASSEWWAKNIQYF.

The chain combines TRBV5-1 with TRBJ2-1; 9 bases are a match to TRBD2. Germline lookup yields CDR1 SGHRS and CDR2 YFSETQ. The CDR3 totals 16 residues. V shed 4 bases, J shed 8 bases, and the junction held 13 bases outside the gene matches. DNA of the CDR3: TGCGCCAGCAGCAGAATTCTAGCGGGGAGGCGCGATGAGCAGTTCTTC. Its protein product is CASSRILAGRRDEQFF.

This clone was detected a few times. The chain has TRBV6-6 and TRBJ1-6, with D uncertain. Germline CDR1 MNHNY, CDR2 SVGAGI (reference sequence). V lost 6 bases to trimming and J lost 0 bases, with 12 bases between them. This CDR3 contains 16 residues. The CDR3 sequence is CASRSHQSSYNSPLHF. The CDR3 DNA reads as TGTGCCAGCAGATCACATCAGAGCTCCTATAATTCACCCCTCCACTTT.

The chain links TRBV6-5 to TRBJ2-3; D gene ambiguous. CDR3 length: 13 residues. The V end was cut by 7 bases, the J end by 3 bases, with 11 bases between. CDR1 is MNHEY and CDR2 is SVGAGI in the germline V gene. The CDR3: CASTDLGTDTQYF. DNA for the CDR3: TGTGCCAGCACGGACCTTGGGACAGATACGCAGTATTTT.

This chain uses TRBV7-3 with TRBJ1-1; D remains unclear. The CDR3 is 15 residues long. The V and J ends lost 1 base and 0 bases respectively, with 9 bases between them. CDR1 and CDR2 from the germline V gene are SGHTA and FQGTGA. The CDR3: CASSLIRQLNTEAFF. CDR3 in DNA: TGTGCCAGCAGCTTAATCCGGCAACTGAACACTGAAGCTTTCTTT.

The chain employs TRBV19 and TRBJ1-1; D ambiguous. The CDR3 has 13 amino acids. Trimming removed 7 bases from V and 0 bases from J, with 9 bases in between. CDR1 is LNHDA, CDR2 SQIVND, per germline (reference sequence). CDR3 loop: CASTGNMNTEAFF. CDR3 in DNA: TGTGCCAGTACGGGAAACATGAACACTGAAGCTTTCTTT.

The chain joins TRBV7-9 to TRBJ2-7; 8 nucleotides align to TRBD2. Per germline, CDR1 SEHNR and CDR2 FQNEAQ (reference sequence). The CDR3 length is 14 residues. J was trimmed by 1 base and V by 4 bases; bases with no gene match: 3. The CDR3, as DNA: TGTGCCAGCAGCTCACGGGGGGGTTCCTACGAGCAGTACTTC. Encoded protein: CASSSRGGSYEQYF. Together with reference TRBV7-9 and TRBJ2-7, the CDR3 gives the full variable domain: DTGVSQNPRHKITKRGQNVTFRCDPISEHNRLYWYRQTLGQGPEFLTYFQNEAQLEKSRLLSDRFSAERPKGSFSTLEIQRTEQGDSAMYLCASSSRGGSYEQYFGPGTRLTVT.

This clone was picked up a small number of times. The CDR3 reads CASSATGRRGYTF. The CDR3 DNA reads as TGTGCCAGCAGCGCCACGGGGCGAAGGGGCTACACCTTC. The chain is built from TRBV9 and TRBJ1-2; TRBD1 might be the D (5 bases). The CDR3 is 13 residues long. CDR1 is SGDLS and CDR2 is YYNGEE in the germline V gene. V lost 3 bases to trimming and J lost 8 bases, with 14 bases between them.

The V and J genes are TRBV30 and TRBJ1-4; D gene ambiguous. Germline V gene lookup returns CDR1 GTSNPN and CDR2 SVGIG (reference sequence). CDR3 length: 12 amino acids. V gave up 2 bases and J gave up 10 bases, with 11 bases separating them. Here the CDR3 reads CAWSLGTGKLFF. CDR3 sequence (DNA): TGTGCCTGGAGTCTGGGAACCGGAAAACTGTTTTTT.

The rearrangement joins TRBV21-1 to TRBJ2-4; the D call TRBD2 from the table was never checked on the DNA. TRBV21-1 is flagged as a pseudogene. The CDR3 is 16 amino acids. CDR3 nucleotides: TGTGCCAGCAGCAGACTAGCGGGGGTGGCCAAAAACATTCAGTACTTC. It codes for CASSRLAGVAKNIQYF.

As for this clone: Other DNA sequences in the sample encode the same CDR3. This chain connects TRBV6-5 to TRBJ2-2; no definite D call. Looked up from germline, CDR1 is MNHEY and CDR2 is SVGAGI. This CDR3 region has 13 residues. With 2 bases removed from V and 6 bases from J, the gap between germline ends came to 7 bases. The CDR3 loop is CASSYDVAGELFF. DNA of the CDR3: TGTGCCAGCAGTTACGATGTGGCCGGGGAGCTGTTTTTT.

The V call is TRBV7-3, the J call TRBJ2-2, with a weak D call TRBD2 (5 bases). V was cut by 0 bases and J by 4 bases, with 6 bases left in between. In germline, CDR1 is SGHTA, CDR2 FQGTGA. The CDR3 spans 14 residues. The CDR3 spells CASSLTGSTGELFF. For the CDR3, the DNA is TGTGCCAGCAGCTTAACAGGGAGCACCGGGGAGCTGTTTTTT.

The chain couples TRBV9 to TRBJ2-7, with D perhaps matching TRBD2 (5 bases). With 4 bases removed from V and 7 bases from J, the gap between germline ends came to 24 bases. Germline CDR1 is SGDLS and CDR2 is YYNGEE. CDR3 length equals 16 residues. The CDR3 loop reads CASSPTDGGWDREQYF. As DNA, the CDR3 is TGTGCCAGCAGCCCCACCGACGGCGGGTGGGATAGAGAGCAGTACTTC.